A selection of T cell receptor beta chains follows, all from one sample in a study of blood T cells in healthy people across ages. TCRdb reprocessed the 5' RACE reads via MiXCR and lists one record per CDR3 protein. The sample has 1.8 million or so distinct CDR3 sequences, approximately 39% seen once. Sequencing was done on a sample of blood. The receptor source for this set is a human donor in good health. Each CDR3 is given with its conserved first and last residue. A D gene is named only where the DNA matches it firmly. Rows give clone size only sometimes, using once, few, many, or a class for an expanded clone.

v_call	clone_size	d_call	j_call	cdr3_aa	cdr3_nt
TRBV7-2	.	.	TRBJ1-4	CASSLVVGLGGEKLFF	TGTGCCAGCAGCTTAGTCGTGGGATTAGGGGGTGAAAAACTGTTTTTT
TRBV6-6	.	.	TRBJ2-1	CASSPRAQSKEQFF	TGTGCCAGCAGTCCCCGGGCCCAGTCAAAGGAGCAGTTCTTC
TRBV20-1	.	.	TRBJ1-2	CSTMVTRGARGYTF	TGCAGTACTATGGTAACTCGGGGGGCGCGAGGCTACACCTTC
TRBV28	few	.	TRBJ2-5	CASRPSGSRGEQYF	TGTGCCAGCAGACCTTCAGGATCAAGGGGGGAGCAGTACTTC
TRBV4-2	.	TRBD1	TRBJ2-7	CASSPNRDRAPYEQYF	TGTGCCAGCAGCCCTAACCGGGACAGGGCGCCCTACGAGCAGTACTTC
TRBV7-2	.	TRBD1	TRBJ1-2	CASSLTFDRGQYYGYTF	TGTGCCAGCAGCTTAACTTTCGACAGGGGGCAATACTATGGCTACACCTTC
TRBV24-1	.	TRBD1	TRBJ2-3	CATSDRTGGDTQYF	TGTGCCACCAGTGATCGGACAGGGGGAGATACGCAGTATTTT
TRBV5-1	.	.	TRBJ1-6	CASSLDSPNNNSPLHF	TGCGCCAGCAGCTTGGACTCACCTAATAATAATTCACCCCTCCACTTT
TRBV20-1	few	.	TRBJ1-5	CSALRGNQPQHF	TGCAGTGCTCTCCGGGGGAATCAGCCCCAGCATTTT
TRBV6-1	.	.	TRBJ1-2	CASHAPAGTRSYYTF	TGTGCCAGCCACGCACCCGCCGGGACACGTAGCTACTACACCTTC
TRBV24-1	.	TRBD1	TRBJ1-2	CATSDTGTGVGYTF	TGTGCCACCAGTGATACAGGGACAGGGGTTGGCTACACCTTC
TRBV7-9	few	.	TRBJ2-7	CASSLVGSGDEQYF	TGTGCCAGCAGCTTAGTCGGTTCAGGAGACGAGCAGTACTTC
TRBV7-2	few	TRBD1	TRBJ1-6	CASSLAFGTGQSPLHF	TGTGCCAGCAGCTTAGCCTTCGGGACAGGGCAATCACCCCTCCACTTT
TRBV3-1	once	TRBD1	TRBJ2-1	CASSQTGGGSYNEQFF	TGTGCCAGCAGCCAGACAGGGGGAGGATCCTACAATGAGCAGTTCTTC
TRBV20-1	few	.	TRBJ2-1	CSAREVVHNEQFF	TGCAGTGCTAGAGAGGTTGTACACAATGAGCAGTTCTTC
TRBV20-1	many	.	TRBJ2-7	CSARDRQGPYEQYF	TGCAGTGCTAGAGATCGTCAGGGTCCCTACGAGCAGTACTTC
TRBV14	.	.	TRBJ2-4	CASSQDYIAYEQYF	TGTGCCAGCAGCCAAGATTATATCGCATATGAGCAGTACTTC
TRBV3-1	once	.	TRBJ2-7	CASSQDWGGPPYNEQYF	TGTGCCAGCAGCCAAGATTGGGGAGGACCTCCCTACAATGAGCAGTACTTC
TRBV6-2/TRBV6-3	few	.	TRBJ2-7	CASSTFYSALRNEQYF	TGTGCCAGCAGTACCTTTTATAGCGCCCTTAGGAACGAGCAGTACTTC
TRBV5-1	.	.	TRBJ2-5	CASNQGMGGQETQYF	TGCGCCAGCAATCAGGGTATGGGGGGACAAGAGACCCAGTACTTC
TRBV7-9	once	.	TRBJ2-5	CASSFRQNYGQYF	TGTGCCAGCAGCTTTAGGCAGAACTACGGGCAGTACTTC
TRBV18	few	.	TRBJ2-5	CASSRAGGYQETQYF	TGTGCCAGCTCACGAGCGGGTGGTTACCAAGAGACCCAGTACTTC
TRBV6-5	.	TRBD1	TRBJ2-7	CASSYDNLGQAYEQYF	TGTGCCAGCAGTTACGACAACCTTGGACAGGCCTACGAGCAGTACTTC
TRBV29-1	many	TRBD1	TRBJ1-2	CSVGTGTGNAGYTF	TGCAGCGTCGGAACCGGGACAGGGAATGCTGGCTACACCTTC
TRBV30	.	.	TRBJ2-7	CAWRRAGSSYEQYF	TGTGCCTGGAGAAGGGCAGGGAGCTCCTACGAGCAGTACTTC
TRBV10-3	.	TRBD1	TRBJ1-6	CAISGQGAFYNSPLHF	TGTGCCATCAGTGGACAGGGGGCCTTCTATAATTCACCCCTCCACTTT
TRBV7-2	few	.	TRBJ2-1	CASSTQGQGHEQFF	TGTGCCAGCAGCACCCAGGGCCAAGGGCATGAGCAGTTCTTC
TRBV7-2	.	.	TRBJ2-7	CASSRPPSDEQYF	TGTGCCAGCAGCCGACCTCCTAGCGACGAGCAGTACTTC
TRBV29-1	many	.	TRBJ2-7	CSATTTGTYEQYF	TGCAGCGCCACAACAACAGGGACCTACGAGCAGTACTTC
TRBV20-1	few	.	TRBJ2-3	CSAGVLRDTQYF	TGCAGTGCCGGGGTGTTGAGAGATACGCAGTATTTT
TRBV20-1	few	TRBD1	TRBJ2-4	CSARTDTGAPEQYF	TGCAGTGCTAGAACGGACACAGGGGCTCCAGAGCAGTACTTC
TRBV7-2	many	TRBD2	TRBJ2-6	CASSLRAGASGANVLTF	TGTGCCAGCAGCTTACGAGCGGGGGCCTCTGGGGCCAACGTCCTGACTTTC
TRBV3-1	.	TRBD2	TRBJ2-1	CASSLEASGANEQFF	TGTGCCAGCAGCTTGGAGGCTAGCGGGGCAAATGAGCAGTTCTTC
TRBV4-3	few	.	TRBJ2-1	CASSQDSQGGYNEQFF	TGCGCCAGCAGCCAAGATTCTCAGGGTGGGTACAATGAGCAGTTCTTC
TRBV2	.	.	TRBJ2-1	CASRTISGTQFF	TGTGCCAGCAGGACCATCTCGGGGACCCAGTTCTTC
TRBV5-1	few	.	TRBJ2-3	CASSPGWGDSTDTQYF	TGCGCCAGCAGCCCGGGATGGGGGGATAGTACAGATACGCAGTATTTT
TRBV30	.	TRBD1	TRBJ2-1	CAWSAGTGYNEQFF	TGTGCCTGGAGTGCCGGGACAGGGTACAATGAGCAGTTCTTC
TRBV9	few	.	TRBJ1-1	CASSVGTLNTEAFF	TGTGCCAGCAGCGTCGGGACATTGAACACTGAAGCTTTCTTT
TRBV28	.	.	TRBJ1-2	CASMDSPVRGYTF	TGTGCCAGCATGGACTCACCTGTGCGGGGCTACACCTTC
TRBV20-1	.	TRBD2	TRBJ2-1	CSAPQRGAAWGNEQFF	TGCAGTGCTCCTCAGCGGGGGGCCGCCTGGGGCAATGAGCAGTTCTTC
TRBV29-1	.	TRBD1	TRBJ1-2	CSVEVDREEDYGYTF	TGCAGCGTTGAAGTTGACAGGGAGGAGGACTATGGCTACACCTTC
TRBV6-2/TRBV6-3	few	TRBD1	TRBJ2-1	CASRLTGGNEQFF	TGTGCCAGCAGACTCACAGGGGGCAATGAGCAGTTCTTC
TRBV3-1	few	.	TRBJ1-1	CASSQDFAEAFF	TGTGCCAGCAGCCAGGATTTTGCTGAAGCTTTCTTT
TRBV15	.	.	TRBJ2-7	CATSRALWKVCLEQYF	TGTGCCACCAGCAGAGCCCTTTGGAAGGTATGCCTCGAGCAGTACTTC
TRBV5-1	.	TRBD1	TRBJ2-1	CASRYGTGGDEQFF	TGCGCCAGCAGATATGGGACAGGAGGGGATGAGCAGTTCTTC
TRBV5-6	.	TRBD1	TRBJ2-7	CASSFGTGVHEQYF	TGTGCCAGCAGCTTTGGTACAGGGGTCCACGAGCAGTACTTC
TRBV12-3/TRBV12-4	few	TRBD2	TRBJ2-1	CASSRSGGHGNEQFF	TGTGCCAGCAGTCGAAGCGGGGGGCACGGGAATGAGCAGTTCTTC
TRBV4-3	.	.	TRBJ2-5	CASSQDSSKVLQYF	TGCGCCAGCAGCCAAGATAGTAGTAAGGTTTTACAGTACTTC